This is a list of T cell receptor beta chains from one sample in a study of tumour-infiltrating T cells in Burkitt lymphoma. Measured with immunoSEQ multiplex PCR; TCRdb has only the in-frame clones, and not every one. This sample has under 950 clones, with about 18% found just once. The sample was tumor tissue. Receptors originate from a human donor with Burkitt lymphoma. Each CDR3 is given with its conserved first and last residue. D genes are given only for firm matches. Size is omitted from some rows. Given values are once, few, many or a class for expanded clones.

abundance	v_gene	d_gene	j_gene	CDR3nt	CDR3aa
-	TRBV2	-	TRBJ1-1	TGTGCCAGCATTCGGACGGAGAACACTGAAGCTTTCTTT	CASIRTENTEAFF
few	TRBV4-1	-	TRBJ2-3	TGCGCCAGCAGCCAAGATACTAGCCTAAGCACAGATACGCAGTATTTT	CASSQDTSLSTDTQYF
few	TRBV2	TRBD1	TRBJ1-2	TGTGCCAGCTCCTACACCCAGGGGGCTTCGGGCTACACCTTC	CASSYTQGASGYTF
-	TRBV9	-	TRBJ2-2	TGTGCCAGCAATCGAGCCCCGGGTCGGGGAAACACCGGGGAGCTGTTTTTT	CASNRAPGRGNTGELFF
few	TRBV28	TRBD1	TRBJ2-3	TGTGCCAGCAGTTTCACAGGGGCTCAGGATACGCAGTATTTT	CASSFTGAQDTQYF
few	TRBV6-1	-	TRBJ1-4	TGTGCCAGCCCGGGACACGCGATTTTT	CASPGHAIF
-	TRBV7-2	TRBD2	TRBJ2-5	TGTGCCAGCAGCTCGGGACTAGCGGGGAGTCAAGGGGCCCAGTACTTC	CASSSGLAGSQGAQYF
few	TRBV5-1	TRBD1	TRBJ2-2	TGCGCCAGCAGCTATGACAGGGGCACCGGGGAGCTGTTTTTT	CASSYDRGTGELFF
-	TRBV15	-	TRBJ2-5	TGTGCCACCAGCAGAGGGTATGACCCTTGGGGGGAGACCCAGTACTTC	CATSRGYDPWGETQYF
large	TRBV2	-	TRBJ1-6	TGTGCCAGCAGTGAAAGCCTTTCACCCCTCCACTTT	CASSESLSPLHF
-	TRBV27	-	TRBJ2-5	TGTGCCAGCAGCCCCTGGGTCGACCAAGAGACCCAGTACTTC	CASSPWVDQETQYF
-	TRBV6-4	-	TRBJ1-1	TGTGCCAGCAGTTATCAGGGTGGTACTGAAGCTTTCTTT	CASSYQGGTEAFF
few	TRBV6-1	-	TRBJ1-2	TGTGCCAGCAAACAGGAGCACTATGGCTACACCTTC	CASKQEHYGYTF
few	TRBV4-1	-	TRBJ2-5	TGCGCCAGCAGCGCCGCACGAGGAGAGGATCAAGAGACCCAGTACTTC	CASSAARGEDQETQYF
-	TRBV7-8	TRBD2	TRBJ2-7	TGTGCCAGCAGCTTACGGGGGGTTTCCTACGAGCAGTACTTC	CASSLRGVSYEQYF
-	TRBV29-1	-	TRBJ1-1	TGCAGCGTTGGCCCCCCCCCGGGGGAGGCCACTGAAGCTTTCTTT	CSVGPPPGEATEAFF
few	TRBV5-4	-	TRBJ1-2	TGTGCCAGCAGAGTGACAGAGACAAACTATGGCTACACCTTC	CASRVTETNYGYTF
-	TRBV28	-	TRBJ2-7	TGTGCCAGCACAAAGTCGGCAGCCCTATACGAGCAGTACTTC	CASTKSAALYEQYF
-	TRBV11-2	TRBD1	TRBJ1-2	TGTGCCAGCAGCCTCGGGACAGTGAACTATGGCTACACCTTC	CASSLGTVNYGYTF
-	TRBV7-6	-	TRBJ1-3	TGTGCCAGCAGCTTAGCCCGGGGCTATGGAAACACCATATATTTT	CASSLARGYGNTIYF
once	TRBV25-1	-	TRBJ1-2	TGCGCCAGCAGTGAACCCGCGGGGGGGGGTAACTATGGCTACACCTTC	CASSEPAGGGNYGYTF
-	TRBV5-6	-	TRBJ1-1	TGTGCCAGCAGCTTTCAGAAGATGTTTAACACTGAAGCGTGCTTT	CASSFQKMFNTEACF
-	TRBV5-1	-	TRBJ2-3	TGCGCCAGCAGCTTGAACACGGGGGTGGGAGATACGCAGTATTTT	CASSLNTGVGDTQYF
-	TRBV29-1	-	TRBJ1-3	TGCAGCGTTGAAAACGCGAGCTCTGGAAACACCATATATTTT	CSVENASSGNTIYF
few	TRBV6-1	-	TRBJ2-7	TGTGCCAGCAGTGAAGGGATGGTATCCTACGAGCAGTACTTC	CASSEGMVSYEQYF
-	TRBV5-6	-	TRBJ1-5	TGTGCCAGCAGCTTACCCAATCAGCCCCAGCATTTT	CASSLPNQPQHF
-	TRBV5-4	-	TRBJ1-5	TGTGCCAGCAGGAGTACAGGGCTACTCAATCAGCCCCAGCATTTT	CASRSTGLLNQPQHF
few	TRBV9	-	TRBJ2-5	TGTGCCAGCAGCGTAGCTACGTTAGAGACCCAGTACTTC	CASSVATLETQYF
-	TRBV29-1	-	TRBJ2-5	TGCAGCGTTGCACCAGACGGGACCCAGTACTTC	CSVAPDGTQYF
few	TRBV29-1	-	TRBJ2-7	TGCAGCGTTGGGGACTCCTACGAGCAGTACTTC	CSVGDSYEQYF
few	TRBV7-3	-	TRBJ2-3	TGTGCCAGCAGCTCAACTAGTTCCCTCACAGATACGCAGTATTTT	CASSSTSSLTDTQYF
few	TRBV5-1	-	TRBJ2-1	TGCGCCAGCAGCTATGGGGGGGGCGAGCAGTTCTTC	CASSYGGGEQFF
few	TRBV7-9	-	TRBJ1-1	TGTGCCAGCAGCTTTTACGGGACTGAAGCTTTCTTT	CASSFYGTEAFF
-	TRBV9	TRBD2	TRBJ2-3	TGTGCCAGCAGCGTAGATCTAGCGGGGGTGGCAGATACGCAGTATTTT	CASSVDLAGVADTQYF
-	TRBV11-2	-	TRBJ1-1	TGTGCCAGCAGCTTAGGCAGCGAGGTAGGCACTGAAGCTTTCTTT	CASSLGSEVGTEAFF
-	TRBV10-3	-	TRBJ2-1	TGTGCCATCAGTGAGATGGGAGACGAGCAGTTCTTC	CAISEMGDEQFF
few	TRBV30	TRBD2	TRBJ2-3	TGTGCCTGGAGTATCGTATCCGCGGGGGCAGATACGCAGTATTTT	CAWSIVSAGADTQYF
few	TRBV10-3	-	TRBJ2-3	TGTGCCATCATGGCAGGGACCTGGGGGACAGATACGCAGTATTTT	CAIMAGTWGTDTQYF
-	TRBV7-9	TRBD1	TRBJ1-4	TGTGCCAGCAGCTTAGGACAGGGGGCGACCGAAAAACTGTTTTTT	CASSLGQGATEKLFF
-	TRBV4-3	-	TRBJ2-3	TGCGCCAGCAGCCAAGATGGCGGGGGCCCCGGCACAGATACGCAGTATTTT	CASSQDGGGPGTDTQYF
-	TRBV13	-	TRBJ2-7	TGTGCCAGCAGCTCCACGACACTAGCCGAGCAGTACTTC	CASSSTTLAEQYF
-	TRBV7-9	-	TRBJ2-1	TGTGCCAGCAGCTTAGGTATGGGGTACTACTACAATGAGCAGTTCTTC	CASSLGMGYYYNEQFF
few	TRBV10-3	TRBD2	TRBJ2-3	TGTGCCGCCGCGCCGGGACTAGCGGGGCCTGGACCATCAGATACGCAGTATTTT	CAAAPGLAGPGPSDTQYF
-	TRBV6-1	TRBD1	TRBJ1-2	TGTGCCAGCAGGGACAGGGGGGACGCGTATGGCTACACCTTC	CASRDRGDAYGYTF
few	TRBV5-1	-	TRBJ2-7	TGCGCCAGCAGCTTTGGGGGGTTCGAGCAGTACTTC	CASSFGGFEQYF
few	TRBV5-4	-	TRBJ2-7	TGTGCCAGCAGCCTTGGATACGGCGGAACCTACGAGCAGTACTTC	CASSLGYGGTYEQYF
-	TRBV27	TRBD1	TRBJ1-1	TGTGCCAGCACTCCCGCAGGACAGGGGAGACCTGAAGCTTTCTTT	CASTPAGQGRPEAFF
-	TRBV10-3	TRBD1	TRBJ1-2	TGTGCCATTTTAGCGACAGGGAAAGGCTACACCTTC	CAILATGKGYTF
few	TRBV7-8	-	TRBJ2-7	TGTGCCAGCAGCCCCCTGGGGGTCTCCTACGAGCAGTACTTC	CASSPLGVSYEQYF
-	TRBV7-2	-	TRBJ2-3	TGTGCCAGCAGCCTCTCAGGGGGGCCTGATGCGCAGTATTTT	CASSLSGGPDAQYF
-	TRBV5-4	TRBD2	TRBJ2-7	TGTGCCAGCAGCCCTAGCGGGGGGGAGGTGCAGTACTTC	CASSPSGGEVQYF
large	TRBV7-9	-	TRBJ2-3	TGTGCCAGCAGCCCTACAGATACGCAGTATTTT	CASSPTDTQYF
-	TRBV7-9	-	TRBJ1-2	TGTGCCAGCAGCTCGAAAGGGATCCTCTTC	CASSSKGILF
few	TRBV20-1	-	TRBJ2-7	TGCAGTGCTAGACCCGTGAGGGAGCAGTACTTC	CSARPVREQYF
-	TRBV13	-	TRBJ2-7	TGTGCCAGCAGCCCCAGGACTCGCGGCGAGCAGTACTTC	CASSPRTRGEQYF
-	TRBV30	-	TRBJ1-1	TGTGCCTGGAGTTTAGTCATGAACACTGAAGTTTTTTTT	CAWSLVMNTEVFF
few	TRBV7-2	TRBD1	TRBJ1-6	TGTGCCAGCACCCTCCGGGACAGGGGGAATTCACCCCTCCACTTT	CASTLRDRGNSPLHF
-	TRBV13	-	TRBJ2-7	TGTGCCAGTAGCTTAGGCCTAGGGAGCTCCTACGAGCAGTACTTC	CASSLGLGSSYEQYF
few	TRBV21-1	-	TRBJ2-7	TGTGCCAGCCCCGAAAGAGGGTCAGACTACTACGAGCAGTACTTC	CASPERGSDYYEQYF